The 8 T cell receptor beta chains presented below share a single source sample, sequenced in a study of T cells in Graves' hyperthyroidism and ophthalmopathy. TCR beta CDR3 regions were amplified from RNA transcripts. In the first-round RT-PCR of the TCR CDR3, the HTBI primer set was used. TCRdb independently ran MiXCR on the multiplex PCR reads; one entry per CDR3 protein. The data contain approximately 360,000 distinct CDR3 sequences, around 25% of them singletons. Sequencing was done on a sample of blood. Receptors originate from a man aged 50 or older with Graves' hyperthyroidism.

Only a few counts were recorded for this clonotype. The chain carries TRBV7-3 and TRBJ2-3; D is unresolved. V was trimmed by 4 bases and J by 6 bases, leaving 14 bases between them. Germline V gene lookup returns CDR1 SGHTA and CDR2 FQGTGA. This CDR3 is built from 14 residues. The CDR3 region is CASSSNPPPDTQYF. The CDR3 coding sequence is TGTGCCAGCAGCTCAAATCCTCCCCCCGATACGCAGTATTTT.

This chain's CDR3 is CASSTDRAPGSEQFF. Here the CDR3 DNA reads TGTGCCAGCAGTACTGACAGGGCCCCTGGGTCGGAGCAGTTCTTC. The chain links TRBV6-5 to TRBJ2-1; 7 nucleotides align to TRBD1. The CDR3 consists of 15 residues. The trim removed 5 bases at V and 10 bases at J, leaving 14 bases unmatched. CDR1 is MNHEY and CDR2 is SVGAGI in the germline V gene.

This clonotype was observed a handful of times. The chain combines TRBV6-2 or TRBV6-3 with TRBJ1-5; D may be TRBD1 (5 bases). The V and J ends lost 2 bases and 7 bases respectively, with 12 bases between them. The CDR3 is 14 amino acids. Germline-derived CDR1 and CDR2 are MNHEY and SVGEGT. The CDR3 DNA is TGTGCCAGCAGTTACGGTGGGGGAGGCCAGCCCCAGCATTTT. Protein product: CASSYGGGGQPQHF.

This clonotype was detected many times. The genes are TRBV12-3 or TRBV12-4 and TRBJ1-1; D uncertain. The V and J ends lost 2 bases and 0 bases respectively, with 4 bases between them. The CDR3 is 13 residues long. The CDR3 loop reads CASSLMVNTEAFF. CDR3 bases: TGTGCCAGCAGTTTAATGGTGAACACTGAAGCTTTCTTT.

This clonotype was recorded at least ten times. V is TRBV6-1 and J is TRBJ2-5; 8 nucleotides match TRBD1. V gave up 5 bases and J gave up 5 bases; unmatched junction bases: 10. In germline, CDR1 is MNHNS, CDR2 SASEGT. The CDR3 totals 15 residues. This CDR3 reads CASSRTRTGMETQYF. The DNA of the CDR3 is TGTGCCAGCAGTCGAACCCGGACAGGGATGGAGACCCAGTACTTC.

As to this clonotype: In this CDR3 the conserved last residue, phenylalanine or tryptophan, is missing, so a read error is likely. V gene TRBV6-2 or TRBV6-3 combines with J gene TRBJ2-5; 8 bases are a match to TRBD2. Per germline, CDR1 MNHEY and CDR2 SVGEGT. The V and J ends lost 7 bases and 4 bases, in that order; junction bases with no gene match: 8. The CDR3 has 14 amino acids. The CDR3 loop is CASKTGGGVETQYL. As DNA, the CDR3 is TGTGCCAGCAAAACGGGGGGGGGCGTAGAGACCCAGTACCTC.

CDR3 sequence (DNA): TGTGCCAGCAGCCCCAGGGACAGGGCCCCCTACGAGCAGTACTTC. Translated: CASSPRDRAPYEQYF. V is TRBV9 and J is TRBJ2-7; 9 bases fit TRBD1. V shed 4 bases and J 2 bases; nucleotides not matched to a gene: 7. This CDR3 has 15 residues. CDR1 is SGDLS, CDR2 YYNGEE, per germline.

In DNA, the CDR3 is TGTGCCAGCAGTTTAGTGGCGAGGAACATTCAGTACTTC. As protein: CASSLVARNIQYF. The rearrangement links TRBV12-3 or TRBV12-4 to TRBJ2-4, with no clear D. With 1 base removed from V and 7 bases from J, the gap between germline ends came to 8 bases. The CDR3 is 13 amino acids.